The 27 T cell receptor beta chains presented below share a single source sample, sequenced in a study of T cells after yellow fever vaccination. TCRdb re-called the 5' RACE reads through MiXCR, storing one row per CDR3 protein. The table includes under 400,000 distinct CDR3 sequences, approximately 12% detected once. The sample in question was CD4+ T cells sorted from PBMCs, obtained 15 days after the yellow fever booster vaccination. The receptors were sampled from a man between 18 and 29 years old who received the YFV17D yellow fever vaccine.

The rearrangement uses TRBV5-1 and TRBJ2-1, with unresolved D. This CDR3 has 14 residues. The germline gives CDR1 SGHRS, CDR2 YFSETQ. Trimming took off 1 base at V and 7 bases at J, with 12 bases between the two ends. The CDR3 loop reads CASSLLTQINEQFF. The CDR3 DNA is TGCGCCAGCAGCTTGTTGACCCAAATAAATGAGCAGTTCTTC.

This clonotype has more than one count but fewer than ten. V usage is TRBV6-6 and J usage is TRBJ2-3; no clear D gene. Trimming cost V 4 bases and J 5 bases, with 22 bases left between them. Germline V CDR1 and CDR2: MNHNY, SVGAGI (reference sequence). The CDR3 is 17 amino acids. As DNA, the CDR3 is TGTGCCAGCAGTTCCACCCGGATAGCTGGGCGTGTAGATACGCAGTATTTT. Protein product: CASSSTRIAGRVDTQYF.

This clonotype came up a few times. The rearrangement links TRBV20-1 to TRBJ1-1; D is undetermined. CDR1 is DFQATT, CDR2 SNEGSKA, per germline (reference sequence). The ends were cut back, 3 bases at V and 1 base at J, with 9 bases in the middle. The length of the CDR3 is 13 residues. DNA for the CDR3: TGCAGTGCTAGTAAGTACAGGAACACTGAAGCTTTCTTT. The encoded protein is CSASKYRNTEAFF.

The chain employs TRBV6-5 and TRBJ2-1; 10 bases fit TRBD2. The CDR3 covers 17 residues. The germline V gene has CDR1 MNHEY and CDR2 SVGAGI. Losses at the gene ends were 8 bases for V and 0 bases for J; bases not matched to a gene: 10. In nucleotides, the CDR3 is TGTGCCAGCGGGGAGCGGGGGGGCCCAAGCTCCTACAATGAGCAGTTCTTC. Its protein is CASGERGGPSSYNEQFF.

This chain uses TRBV7-2 with TRBJ1-4, with D maybe TRBD1 (6 bases). This CDR3 is 15 amino acids long. Germline lookup yields CDR1 SGHTA and CDR2 FQGNSA. Trimming shortened V by 5 bases and J by 8 bases, and 18 bases separated the two germline ends. In DNA form, the CDR3 reads TGTGCCAGCAGCCAAGGGGGGAGGCGCGGCGAAAAACTGTTTTTT. Protein sequence: CASSQGGRRGEKLFF.

This clonotype has more than one count but fewer than ten. The chain is built from TRBV18 and TRBJ1-3; D gene uncertain. Germline V gene lookup returns CDR1 KGHSH and CDR2 LQKENI. This CDR3 region has 14 residues. Trimming cost V 6 bases and J 0 bases, with 9 bases left between them. The CDR3 region is CASSTPDSGNTIYF. The CDR3 coding sequence is TGTGCCAGCTCGACGCCAGACTCTGGAAACACCATATATTTT.

The chain uses TRBV11-2 and TRBJ2-2; weak D call: TRBD2 (5 bases). The CDR3 sequence is 16 residues long. Deletions cut 5 bases from V and 0 bases from J, with 13 bases between. Per germline, CDR1 SGHAT and CDR2 FQNNGV. The CDR3: CASSPLGQANTGELFF. The CDR3 DNA reads TGTGCCAGCAGCCCACTAGGCCAGGCGAACACCGGGGAGCTGTTTTTT.

CDR3 amino acids: CASSVGGQGHNSPLHF. DNA of the CDR3: TGTGCCAGCAGCGTGGGGGGACAGGGGCATAATTCACCCCTCCACTTT. The J gene is TRBJ1-6, the V gene TRBV9, with 10 bases identical to TRBD1. This CDR3 spans 16 amino acids. V was clipped by 2 bases and J by 5 bases; unmatched bases: 4. Germline CDR1 SGDLS, CDR2 YYNGEE. Looking up the rest from reference TRBV9 and TRBJ1-6 gives the full variable domain: DSGVTQTPKHLITATGQRVTLRCSPRSGDLSVYWYQQSLDQGLQFLIQYYNGEERAKGNILERFSAQQFPDLHSELNLSSLELGDSALYFCASSVGGQGHNSPLHFGNGTRLTVT.

The table lists this clonotype with a few counts. CDR3 bases: TGTGCCAGTAGTATACCCCCGAGGGGGATGGATCAGCCCCAGCATTTT. It encodes CASSIPPRGMDQPQHF. The chain carries TRBV19 and TRBJ1-5; a weak D match, TRBD1 (6 bases). The germline gives CDR1 LNHDA, CDR2 SQIVND (reference sequence). CDR3 size: 16 residues. V lost 2 bases and J lost 5, with 16 bases in between. Based on the CDR3 plus reference TRBV19 and TRBJ1-5, the full variable domain is DGGITQSPKYLFRKEGQNVTLSCEQNLNHDAMYWYRQDPGQGLRLIYYSQIVNDFQKGDIAEGYSVSREKKESFPLTVTSAQKNPTAFYLCASSIPPRGMDQPQHFGDGTRLSIL.

This clonotype showed up many times. The chain combines TRBV7-9 with TRBJ1-1; D perhaps matches TRBD1 (6 bases). Trimming removed 3 bases at V and 3 bases at J, with 17 bases between. CDR1 and CDR2 (germline): SEHNR, FQNEAQ (reference sequence). The CDR3 covers 16 residues. The CDR3 DNA is TGTGCCAGCAGCTTGGGGGGCAGGGATGACCACACTGAAGCTTTCTTT. Protein sequence: CASSLGGRDDHTEAFF.

V is TRBV7-6 and J is TRBJ2-2; TRBD2 matches 7 bases. With 0 bases clipped from V and 4 bases from J, the junction kept 5 bases outside the gene matches. The CDR3 is 16 residues long. Germline CDR1 SGHVS, CDR2 FNYEAQ. CDR3: CASSLALGGSTGELFF. CDR3 DNA: TGTGCCAGCAGCTTAGCCCTGGGCGGGAGCACCGGGGAGCTGTTTTTT.

In its sample, this clonotype was seen many times. The chain employs TRBV7-9 and TRBJ1-4; no reliable D call. CDR1 is SEHNR, CDR2 FQNEAQ, per germline (reference sequence). Trimming cost V 7 bases and J 8 bases, with 8 bases left between them. The CDR3 totals 11 residues. CDR3 amino acids: CASTPGEKLFF. The CDR3 bases are TGTGCCAGCACCCCGGGAGAAAAACTGTTTTTT. The full variable domain, its missing parts supplied by reference TRBV7-9 and TRBJ1-4, is DTGVSQNPRHKITKRGQNVTFRCDPISEHNRLYWYRQTLGQGPEFLTYFQNEAQLEKSRLLSDRFSAERPKGSFSTLEIQRTEQGDSAMYLCASTPGEKLFFGSGTQLSVL.

This chain joins TRBV2 and TRBJ2-5; 10 bases fit TRBD2. The trim removed 7 bases at V and 4 bases at J, leaving 6 bases unmatched. The germline gives CDR1 SNHLY, CDR2 FYNNEI. The CDR3 extends over 14 amino acids. DNA of the CDR3: TGTGCCAGCAAAGGGGGACTAGCGTCAGAGACCCAGTACTTC. Its protein product is CASKGGLASETQYF. The whole variable domain, remainder taken from reference TRBV2 and TRBJ2-5, is EPEVTQTPSHQVTQMGQEVILRCVPISNHLYFYWYRQILGQKVEFLVSFYNNEISEKSEIFDDQFSVERPDGSNFTLKIRSTKLEDSAMYFCASKGGLASETQYFGPGTRLLVL.

This clonotype was seen a few times. The chain employs TRBV15 and TRBJ1-1; the D gene is possibly TRBD1 (6 bases). There are 15 residues in the CDR3. Germline CDR1 reads LNHNV; CDR2 reads YYDKDF (reference sequence). Trimming cost V 5 bases and J 5 bases, with 18 bases left between them. The CDR3 DNA reads TGTGCCACCAGCCCCGGAGGGGGGCCGTGGACTGAAGCTTTCTTT. This sequence encodes CATSPGGGPWTEAFF. Drawing the rest from reference TRBV15 and TRBJ1-1, the complete variable domain is DAMVIQNPRYQVTQFGKPVTLSCSQTLNHNVMYWYQQKSSQAPKLLFHYYDKDFNNEADTPDNFQSRRPNTSFCFLDIRSPGLGDTAMYLCATSPGGGPWTEAFFGQGTRLTVV.

This clonotype has just a few counts. The V call is TRBV6-5, the J call TRBJ2-4, with D possibly TRBD1 on 6 matching bases. The V end lost 10 bases, the J end lost 0 bases, and 10 bases lay between the germline ends. This CDR3 spans 13 amino acids. Germline CDR1 is MNHEY and CDR2 is SVGAGI. The CDR3 spells CATGGRAKNIQYF. CDR3 nucleotides: TGTGCCACTGGGGGCCGAGCCAAAAACATTCAGTACTTC.

This clonotype has a handful of counts. The rearrangement links TRBV4-3 to TRBJ2-7, with a weak D call TRBD1 (5 bases). The CDR3 spans 14 residues. V lost 4 bases, J lost 5 bases, and 15 bases lay in between. Germline CDR1 LGHNA, CDR2 YSLEER. In nucleotides, the CDR3 is TGCGCCAGCAGCCGTAAGACAGCCCCGGACGAGCAGTACTTC. This codes for CASSRKTAPDEQYF.

This clonotype was seen repeatedly, ten times or more. The CDR3 here is CASSQDPGSYGYTF. The CDR3, as DNA: TGCGCCAGCAGCCAAGATCCCGGTAGCTATGGCTACACCTTC. The V call is TRBV4-1, the J call TRBJ1-2; D is unclear. Trimming removed 0 bases at V and 4 bases at J, with 9 bases between. Looked up from germline, CDR1 is MGHRA and CDR2 is YSYEKL. This CDR3 has 14 residues.

The V gene is TRBV29-1, the J gene TRBJ1-2, with D tentatively TRBD1 (5 bases). The CDR3 runs to 11 residues. V lost 7 bases to trimming and J lost 3 bases, with 9 bases between them. Germline loops: CDR1 SQVTM, CDR2 ANQGSEA. The CDR3 coding sequence is TGCAGCGCAATCAGGGACTATGGCTACACCTTC. Translated: CSAIRDYGYTF.

This chain connects TRBV29-1 to TRBJ2-3; D is undetermined. The V gene lost 5 bases and the J gene lost 0 bases, with 6 bases spanning the gap. Germline V CDR1 and CDR2: SQVTM, ANQGSEA. This CDR3 region has 12 residues. This CDR3 reads CSVSESTDTQYF. In nucleotides, the CDR3 is TGCAGCGTTTCAGAGAGCACAGATACGCAGTATTTT.

The table lists this clonotype with a few counts. CDR3 sequence: CASRPPSGGTAEAFF. The CDR3 DNA reads TGTGCCAGCAGGCCGCCTTCGGGGGGTACCGCTGAAGCTTTCTTT. This chain links TRBV11-1 with TRBJ1-1; possible D gene TRBD1, 5 bases. The CDR3 has 15 residues. Germline V gene lookup returns CDR1 SGHAT and CDR2 FQDESV (reference sequence). V shed 6 bases and J shed 6 bases, with 20 bases lying between them.

This chain joins TRBV5-1 and TRBJ1-1; weak D call: TRBD1 (5 bases). Trimming removed 3 bases at V and 1 base at J, with 13 bases between. Germline V CDR1 and CDR2: SGHRS, YFSETQ. CDR3 length equals 15 residues. CDR3 DNA: TGCGCCAGCAGCTCACGCGGGGCCCGGAACACTGAAGCTTTCTTT. Translating gives CASSSRGARNTEAFF.

The chain combines TRBV29-1 with TRBJ1-5; a weak D match, TRBD1 (6 bases). Trimming cost V 4 bases and J 5 bases, with 12 bases left between them. CDR3 length: 13 residues. Germline V lookup: CDR1 SQVTM, CDR2 ANQGSEA. For the CDR3, the DNA is TGCAGCGTTGCACAGGGCCAAGATCAGCCCCAGCATTTT. Translating it yields CSVAQGQDQPQHF.

This clonotype was recorded a few times. The V gene is TRBV5-1, the J gene TRBJ2-3; 8 bases align to TRBD2. Germline values: CDR1 SGHRS, CDR2 YFSETQ. V gave up 7 bases and J gave up 4 bases; unmatched junction bases: 8. The CDR3 loop spans 14 amino acids. CDR3 sequence reads: CASRAGVGADTQYF. CDR3 coding DNA: TGCGCCAGCCGAGCGGGGGTCGGCGCAGATACGCAGTATTTT.

This clonotype occurred a few times. V usage is TRBV18 and J usage is TRBJ1-1; 9 nucleotides line up with TRBD1. Germline V gene data show CDR1 as KGHSH and CDR2 as LQKENI. V trimming: 4 bases; J trimming: 1 base; junction bases outside the gene matches: 7. This CDR3 comprises 16 residues. In DNA, the CDR3 is TGTGCCAGCTCACTCGGACAGGGGAGTGCGAACACTGAAGCTTTCTTT. Translation gives CASSLGQGSANTEAFF.

The chain is built from TRBV5-1 and TRBJ1-1; D not resolved. Germline CDR1 and CDR2: SGHRS and YFSETQ. This CDR3 has 12 residues. The V and J ends lost 4 bases and 1 base respectively, with 5 bases between them. CDR3 amino acids: CASSNENTEAFF. Written as DNA, the CDR3 is TGCGCCAGCAGCAATGAGAACACTGAAGCTTTCTTT.

The chain employs TRBV29-1 and TRBJ1-5; TRBD1 might be the D (6 bases). CDR3 length: 13 residues. Trimming cost V 4 bases and J 6 bases, with 13 bases left between them. Germline loops: CDR1 SQVTM, CDR2 ANQGSEA. CDR3 in DNA: TGCAGCGTTGTAGGGGGGGCGGCTCAGCCCCAGCATTTT. Translated: CSVVGGAAQPQHF. Full variable domain (rest looked up from reference TRBV29-1 and TRBJ1-5): SAVISQKPSRDICQRGTSLTIQCQVDSQVTMMFWYRQQPGQSLTLIATANQGSEATYESGFVIDKFPISRPNLTFSTLTVSNMSPEDSSIYLCSVVGGAAQPQHFGDGTRLSIL.

This clonotype has just a few counts. The chain has TRBV6-5 and TRBJ1-4; a possible D gene is TRBD1 (6 bases). CDR1 MNHEY and CDR2 SVGAGI come from the germline V gene. The CDR3 covers 15 residues. The V and J ends lost 6 bases and 5 bases respectively, with 16 bases between them. The CDR3 region has the DNA TGTGCCAGCAGCGGGCTGGACAGCATAAATGAAAAACTGTTTTTT. It translates to CASSGLDSINEKLFF.